A selection of T cell receptor beta chains follows, all from one sample in a study of cytomegalovirus exposure and HLA in healthy donors. This table comes from immunoSEQ multiplex PCR, and its TCRdb copy is limited to in-frame clones, with some not included. This sample has approximately 87,000 clones, with 80% to 85% found just once. Sequencing was carried out using PBMCs. The receptors derive from a woman aged 70-85 years in good health and CMV-seropositive. Both conserved end residues are part of each CDR3. Fields, in order: J gene, clone size, V gene, D gene, CDR3 protein, CDR3 DNA. The D gene is left open where the match is weak. Not all rows give a size; the values are once, few, many and, for expanded clones, a class.

>TRBJ1-3|few|TRBV5-6|TRBD1
CASSLAGDRGGNTIYF
TGTGCCAGCAGCTTGGCAGGGGACAGGGGCGGAAACACCATATATTTT
>TRBJ2-6|few|TRBV28|TRBD1
CASSPQGAGANVLTF
TGTGCCAGCAGTCCGCAGGGGGCTGGGGCCAACGTCCTGACTTTC
>TRBJ2-7|.|TRBV18|.
CASSLKSIHEQYF
TGTGCCAGCTCACTCAAATCGATCCACGAGCAGTACTTC
>TRBJ1-2|.|TRBV28|.
CASRWDTNYGYTF
TGTGCCAGCAGATGGGACACTAACTATGGCTACACCTTC
>TRBJ1-2|.|TRBV29-1|TRBD1
CSVGYPEGAGGYTF
TGCAGCGTCGGATACCCGGAGGGGGCAGGTGGCTACACCTTC
>TRBJ1-3|few|TRBV5-1|.
CASSYTMGGNTIYF
TGCGCCAGCAGCTATACGATGGGCGGAAACACCATATATTTT
>TRBJ2-1|.|TRBV6-6|TRBD2
CASSYSSGRVLEQFF
TGTGCCAGCAGCTATTCTAGCGGGAGAGTATTAGAGCAGTTCTTC
>TRBJ1-2|.|TRBV30|.
CAWSVGVLGYGYTF
TGTGCCTGGAGTGTTGGTGTTCTCGGGTATGGCTACACCTTC
>TRBJ2-3|.|TRBV30|TRBD2
CAYNRDLAGPDTQYF
TGTGCTTATAACCGGGACTTAGCGGGTCCAGATACGCAGTATTTT
>TRBJ2-5|.|TRBV21-1|.
CATPGLVSHRGTQYF
TGTGCCACACCGGGACTAGTAAGTCACCGAGGGACCCAGTACTTC
>TRBJ2-2|.|TRBV30|TRBD2
CAWSVQRTSGNTGELFF
TGTGCCTGGAGTGTACAAAGGACTAGCGGCAACACCGGGGAGCTGTTTTTT
>TRBJ2-1|.|TRBV7-3|.
CASSPDRSSYNEQFF
TGTGCCAGCAGCCCGGACAGAAGCTCCTACAATGAGCAGTTCTTC
>TRBJ2-1|.|TRBV2|TRBD2
CASRTSGIYNEQFF
TGTGCCAGCCGGACTAGCGGAATTTACAATGAGCAGTTCTTC
>TRBJ2-3|.|TRBV6-1|TRBD2
CASSGGSGRHRDTQYF
TGTGCCAGCAGTGGGGGTAGCGGGAGGCATAGAGATACGCAGTATTTT
>TRBJ2-3|.|TRBV4-3|TRBD2
CASSQERVGLAGFTDTQYF
TGCGCCAGCAGCCAAGAGAGGGTCGGGCTAGCGGGGTTCACAGATACGCAGTATTTT
>TRBJ2-5|.|TRBV6-6|.
CASKEYQETQYF
TGTGCCAGCAAAGAGTACCAAGAGACCCAGTACTTC
>TRBJ2-3|.|TRBV5-4|TRBD1
CASSLRTGSTDTQYF
TGTGCCAGCAGCTTGCGGACAGGCAGCACAGATACGCAGTATTTT
>TRBJ2-5|.|TRBV10-1|TRBD2
CAIDNSSGRPNFQETQYF
TGCGCCATCGACAACTCTAGCGGGCGACCCAACTTCCAAGAGACCCAGTACTTC
>TRBJ2-3|.|TRBV19|.
CASSILGFTDTQYF
TGTGCCAGTAGTATACTCGGGTTCACAGATACGCAGTATTTT
>TRBJ1-5|few|TRBV28|TRBD1
CASSPRTGGEVNQPQHF
TGTGCCAGCAGTCCCCGGACAGGGGGAGAGGTCAATCAGCCCCAGCATTTT
>TRBJ2-3|.|TRBV7-7|TRBD1
CASSRGQGPTDTQYF
TGTGCTAGCAGCCGTGGACAGGGGCCCACAGATACGCAGTATTTT
>TRBJ2-2|.|TRBV9|.
CASSVESANTGELFF
TGTGCCAGCAGCGTAGAAAGCGCCAACACCGGGGAGCTGTTTTTT
>TRBJ1-1|few|TRBV6-6|.
CAIKPRQANTEAFF
TGTGCCATCAAACCCAGACAGGCGAACACTGAAGCTTTCTTT
>TRBJ1-1|.|TRBV19|TRBD1
CASSSRQGVNTEAFF
TGTGCCAGTAGTAGTAGACAGGGGGTGAACACTGAAGCTTTCTTT
>TRBJ2-1|.|TRBV5-6|.
CASSLYGEQFF
TGTGCCAGCAGTCTGTACGGTGAGCAGTTCTTC
>TRBJ2-1|.|TRBV13|TRBD2
CASSFDSGRYNEQFF
TGTGCCAGCAGCTTCGACAGCGGGAGATACAATGAGCAGTTCTTC
>TRBJ1-4|few|TRBV4-3|.
CASSQDAARSGEKLFF
TGCGCCAGCAGCCAAGATGCGGCCCGGAGCGGTGAAAAACTGTTTTTT
>TRBJ2-7|.|TRBV27|.
CASSFGAVSYEQYF
TGTGCCAGCAGTTTTGGGGCGGTCTCCTACGAGCAGTACTTC
>TRBJ1-2|.|TRBV6-5|.
CAPPGIYGYTF
TGTGCCCCCCCGGGGATCTATGGCTACACCTTC
>TRBJ2-7|.|TRBV29-1|TRBD2
CSASGGSGRTSDDYSYEQYF
TGCAGCGCTAGTGGAGGTAGCGGGAGAACTAGTGATGATTATTCCTACGAGCAGTACTTC
>TRBJ1-1|.|TRBV7-2|TRBD1
CASSFTGGITEAFF
TGTGCCAGCAGCTTTACAGGGGGAATAACTGAAGCTTTCTTT
>TRBJ2-1|.|TRBV7-2|TRBD2
CASSSSGGSYNEQFF
TGTGCCAGCAGCTCTAGCGGGGGCTCCTACAATGAGCAGTTCTTC
>TRBJ2-7|.|TRBV4-2|TRBD2
CASSGGLAGKLYEQYF
TGTGCCAGCAGCGGGGGACTAGCGGGCAAGCTCTACGAGCAGTACTTC
>TRBJ2-7|.|TRBV6-6|TRBD2
CASTPRDYYEQYF
TGTGCCAGCACCCCTCGGGACTACTACGAGCAGTACTTC
>TRBJ2-7|.|TRBV18|.
CASSPAPRREQYF
TGTGCCAGCTCACCTGCTCCTCGCCGCGAGCAGTACTTC
>TRBJ2-7|.|TRBV4-3|TRBD2
CASSQLPSGSYEQYF
TGCGCCAGCAGCCAACTCCCTAGCGGCTCCTACGAGCAGTACTTC
>TRBJ2-7|.|TRBV19|.
CASSIIGSGEQYF
TGTGCCAGTAGTATAATCGGCTCGGGGGAGCAGTACTTC
>TRBJ1-3|.|TRBV19|.
CASSTRGTHYSGNTIYF
TGTGCCAGTAGCACCCGAGGGACTCATTACTCTGGAAACACCATATATTTT
>TRBJ2-1|.|TRBV4-3|TRBD2
CASSQDLSSGRRSYNEQFF
TGCGCCAGCAGCCAAGATCTTTCTAGCGGGAGGAGGTCCTACAATGAGCAGTTCTTC
>TRBJ2-2|.|TRBV7-2|TRBD2
CASSLEIAGRGELFF
TGTGCCAGCAGCTTAGAAATAGCGGGGAGGGGGGAGCTGTTTTTT
>TRBJ2-2|.|TRBV21-1|.
CASRKRENTGELFF
TGTGCCAGCAGAAAGCGGGAGAACACCGGGGAGCTGTTTTTT
>TRBJ1-5|.|TRBV10-1|.
CASSESSRNRPQHF
TGCGCCAGCAGTGAGTCGTCCAGGAATCGGCCCCAGCATTTT
>TRBJ2-7|.|TRBV28|.
CASTSITWSEQYF
TGTGCCAGCACTTCCATTACATGGAGCGAGCAGTACTTC
>TRBJ2-6|.|TRBV5-1|.
CASNPTGVGYSGANVLTF
TGCGCCAGCAACCCTACGGGGGTAGGCTACTCTGGGGCCAACGTCCTGACTTTC
>TRBJ2-2|.|TRBV27|.
CASSLVGQGKGNTGELFF
TGTGCCAGCAGTTTAGTCGGTCAGGGTAAAGGGAACACCGGGGAGCTGTTTTTT
>TRBJ2-3|.|TRBV15|.
CATSRHRQPSSSTDTQYF
TGTGCCACCAGCAGACACCGACAACCTTCCAGTAGCACAGATACGCAGTATTTT
>TRBJ2-3|.|TRBV7-3|TRBD2
CASSWGLATSTDTQYF
TGTGCCAGCTCCTGGGGACTAGCAACTAGCACAGATACGCAGTATTTT